The 25 T cell receptor beta chains below were found in one sample sequenced in a study of beta chain features in type 1 diabetes. Expressed TCRB transcripts got sequenced, as all isolated RNA was reverse transcribed. Data came from immunoSEQ multiplex PCR; TCRdb stores just in-frame clones and leaves some out. The sample consists of fewer than 900,000 clones, roughly 17% of them appearing once. The sequenced sample consisted of naive CD4+ T cells from blood. The source is a woman aged 18-29 years in good health.

This clone was seen a handful of times. This chain joins TRBV27 and TRBJ1-2, with D maybe TRBD1 (6 bases). Per germline, CDR1 MNHEY and CDR2 SMNVEV (reference sequence). The CDR3 covers 21 residues. V shed 0 bases and J shed 1 base, with 27 bases lying between them. CDR3 nucleotides: TGTGCCAGCAGTTTATCGGCCACAAGGGGGACCAGACTCTCCGATAACTATGGCTACACCTTC. Its protein product is CASSLSATRGTRLSDNYGYTF.

This clone showed up just a few times. The V gene is TRBV10-1, the J gene TRBJ2-1; 13 bases fit TRBD2. V trimming: 0 bases; J trimming: 8 bases; junction bases outside the gene matches: 4. The CDR3 contains 16 residues. Looked up from germline, CDR1 is WNHNN and CDR2 is SYGVQD (reference sequence). DNA of the CDR3: TGCGCCAGCAGTGAGTCGGTACTAGCGGGAGGGCATGAGCAGTTCTTC. Amino acid sequence: CASSESVLAGGHEQFF.

This chain uses TRBV5-1 with TRBJ2-1; 13 bases are shared with TRBD2. The CDR3 loop spans 15 amino acids. Trimming at V came to 4 bases and at J to 5 bases, leaving 3 bases not matched to a gene. The germline V gene has CDR1 SGHRS and CDR2 YFSETQ. The chain's CDR3 is CASSPGTSGNNEQFF. CDR3 DNA: TGCGCCAGCAGCCCAGGGACTAGCGGGAACAATGAGCAGTTCTTC. Filled out from reference TRBV5-1 and TRBJ2-1, the complete variable domain reads KAGVTQTPRYLIKTRGQQVTLSCSPISGHRSVSWYQQTPGQGLQFLFEYFSETQRNKGNFPGRFSGRQFSNSRSEMNVSTLELGDSALYLCASSPGTSGNNEQFFGPGTRLTVL.

This clone has more than one count but fewer than ten. The chain has TRBV19 and TRBJ1-1, with TRBD1 identical over 8 bases. This CDR3 spans 13 amino acids. Looked up from germline, CDR1 is LNHDA and CDR2 is SQIVND (reference sequence). V lost 4 bases and J lost 6; bases outside the gene matches: 4. The CDR3 bases are TGTGCCAGTAGTACGACAGGGGCGTCTGAAGCTTTCTTT. Translation gives CASSTTGASEAFF.

This sequence joins TRBV19 and TRBJ2-1, with a tentative D call TRBD2 (6 bases). Germline CDR1 is LNHDA and CDR2 is SQIVND (reference sequence). V lost 2 bases, J lost 5 bases, and 13 bases lay in between. The CDR3 contains 15 residues. The CDR3 sequence is CASSISRLGNNEQFF. Written as DNA, the CDR3 is TGTGCCAGTAGTATATCCAGACTAGGGAACAATGAGCAGTTCTTC.

This chain joins TRBV18 and TRBJ2-7, with TRBD2 matching over 11 bases. Germline V gene sequence: CDR1 KGHSH, CDR2 LQKENI. V lost 4 bases and J lost 2; bases outside the gene matches: 13. The CDR3 is made up of 18 amino acids. The CDR3 protein is CASSLFPGLAGRTYEQYF. Here the CDR3 DNA reads TGTGCCAGCTCACTATTCCCCGGACTAGCGGGTCGAACCTACGAGCAGTACTTC.

This clone turned up a few times. The chain combines TRBV2 with TRBJ2-2, with 9 bases matching TRBD1. This CDR3 contains 15 residues. CDR1 and CDR2 (germline): SNHLY, FYNNEI. Trimming at V came to 3 bases and at J to 1 base, leaving 0 bases not matched to a gene. CDR3 nucleotide sequence: TGTGCCAGCAGTGAGGACAGGGGGAACACCGGGGAGCTGTTTTTT. This gives the protein CASSEDRGNTGELFF.

The sample holds a few counts of this clone. The chain is built from TRBV18 and TRBJ2-3; 9 nucleotides agree with TRBD1. J lost 2 bases, V lost 2 bases, and 8 bases had no gene match. The germline CDR1 and CDR2 sequences are KGHSH and LQKENI. This CDR3 is built from 17 residues. The chain's CDR3 is CASSPRRDRVVTDTQYF. In nucleotides, the CDR3 is TGTGCCAGCTCACCAAGGAGGGACAGGGTGGTCACAGATACGCAGTATTTT.

This chain uses TRBV25-1 with TRBJ1-5; TRBD1 might be the D (6 bases). The CDR3 is 15 amino acids. The germline gives CDR1 MGHDK, CDR2 SYGVNS. The V end lost 2 bases, the J end lost 4 bases, and 12 bases lay between the germline ends. This CDR3 reads CASSEGGRGNQPQHF. CDR3 sequence (DNA): TGTGCCAGCAGTGAAGGGGGCAGGGGTAATCAGCCCCAGCATTTT.

This clone has just a few counts. The rearrangement joins TRBV28 to TRBJ2-1; 10 bases align to TRBD2. The CDR3 length is 13 residues. Germline assignment: CDR1 MDHEN and CDR2 SYDVKM. After removal of 8 bases from V and 9 bases from J, the junction contained 7 bases not matched to a gene. The CDR3 DNA reads TGTGCCAGCGGAGCGGGAGGGACGGTTGAGCAGTTCTTC. It translates to CASGAGGTVEQFF.

This clone was recorded a few times. This chain joins TRBV7-2 and TRBJ1-3; TRBD1 might be the D (6 bases). Germline CDR1 is SGHTA and CDR2 is FQGNSA. Trimming took 4 bases from V and 0 from J, leaving 16 bases between them. The CDR3 length is 17 residues. CDR3 sequence reads: CASSSTLTGPSGNTIYF. The CDR3 region has the DNA TGTGCCAGCAGCTCGACCCTGACAGGCCCCTCTGGAAACACCATATATTTT.

The chain recombines TRBV28 with TRBJ1-5; the D gene is possibly TRBD1 (5 bases). This CDR3 has 12 amino acids. Trimming took 7 bases from V and 6 from J, leaving 10 bases between them. Germline values: CDR1 MDHEN, CDR2 SYDVKM. The CDR3 protein is CASNDSGQPQHF. DNA for the CDR3: TGTGCCAGCAACGACAGTGGTCAGCCCCAGCATTTT.

This clone was seen a few times. The rearrangement links TRBV5-8 to TRBJ1-3; no definite D call. Germline CDR1 and CDR2: SGHTS and YDEGEE. With 1 base removed from V and 3 bases from J, the gap between germline ends came to 8 bases. CDR3 size: 14 residues. The DNA for the CDR3 is TGTGCCAGCAGCTTGATCACACTTGGAAACACCATATATTTT. It codes for CASSLITLGNTIYF.

The chain employs TRBV10-2 and TRBJ2-5, with 14 bases matching TRBD2. TRBJ2-7 matches the DNA end more closely, so the J call is doubtful. This CDR3 has 15 residues. Germline CDR1 WSHSY, CDR2 SAAADI. CDR3 amino acids: CASLRTSGRRNEQYF. The DNA of the CDR3 is TGCGCCAGCTTAAGGACTAGCGGGAGGAGGAACGAGCAGTACTTC.

The chain combines TRBV18 with TRBJ2-3, with D tentatively TRBD1 (6 bases). The germline gives CDR1 KGHSH, CDR2 LQKENI. This CDR3 is 14 amino acids long. V was pared by 4 bases and J by 3 bases, with 11 bases between. The CDR3 is CASSLSGTTDTQYF. The CDR3 bases are TGTGCCAGCTCACTCTCCGGGACAACAGATACGCAGTATTTT.

The J gene is TRBJ1-4, the V gene TRBV4-2; 11 bases are a match to TRBD1. Germline V gene data show CDR1 as LGHNA and CDR2 as YNFKEQ. The CDR3 has 17 residues. V was pared by 4 bases and J by 2 bases, with 6 bases of the junction left unmatched. The chain's CDR3 is CASSPPDRGLTNEKLFF. The CDR3 coding sequence is TGTGCCAGCAGCCCTCCGGACAGGGGGCTTACTAATGAAAAACTGTTTTTT.

V is TRBV29-1 and J is TRBJ2-3; D perhaps matches TRBD1 (6 bases). V lost 6 bases, J lost 1 base, and 11 bases lay in between. CDR1 and CDR2 (germline): SQVTM, ANQGSEA. The CDR3 is made up of 13 amino acids. CDR3 region: CSVDPGGTDTQYF. CDR3 in DNA: TGCAGCGTAGATCCAGGGGGCACAGATACGCAGTATTTT.

CDR3 bases: TGTGCCAGCAGCAATTCGGACAGAAACTATGGCTACACCTTC. Its translation: CASSNSDRNYGYTF. The genes are TRBV7-2 and TRBJ1-2; a possible D gene is TRBD1 (6 bases). Trimming stripped 5 bases from V and 2 bases from J, with 12 bases between. Germline CDR1 is SGHTA and CDR2 is FQGNSA. The CDR3 sequence is 14 residues long.

This clone was seen more than once but under ten times. The rearrangement uses TRBV7-3 and TRBJ2-1; no reliable D call. The V end lost 0 bases, the J end lost 5 bases, and 2 bases lay between the germline ends. The CDR3 covers 12 residues. CDR1 SGHTA and CDR2 FQGTGA come from the germline V gene. The DNA of the CDR3 is TGTGCCAGCAGCTTAACCCACAATGAGCAGTTCTTC. Its protein is CASSLTHNEQFF.

In this sample, this clone turned up a few times. This sequence joins TRBV9 and TRBJ2-3; D call uncertain. The germline gives CDR1 SGDLS, CDR2 YYNGEE. The length of the CDR3 is 14 residues. Trimming took off 0 bases at V and 3 bases at J, with 8 bases between the two ends. Here the CDR3 reads CASSVAINTDTQYF. CDR3 nucleotides: TGTGCCAGCAGCGTAGCCATTAATACAGATACGCAGTATTTT.

This chain links TRBV2 with TRBJ1-1; D gene unclear. The ends were cut back, 4 bases at V and 0 bases at J, with 6 bases in the middle. The CDR3 covers 13 residues. Germline V lookup: CDR1 SNHLY, CDR2 FYNNEI. The CDR3: CASSVLLNTEAFF. The CDR3 bases are TGTGCCAGCAGTGTCCTATTGAACACTGAAGCTTTCTTT.

V usage is TRBV4-3 and J usage is TRBJ2-3; the match to TRBD2 covers 13 bases. In germline, CDR1 is LGHNA, CDR2 YSLEER. Trimming took 3 bases from V and 7 from J; bases not matched to a gene: 7. CDR3 size: 16 residues. CDR3 region: CASSQHGLAGVNTQYF. The CDR3 DNA follows: TGCGCCAGCAGCCAGCACGGACTAGCGGGAGTAAATACGCAGTATTTT.

This chain uses TRBV7-2 with TRBJ2-5, with 8 bases fitting TRBD2. The CDR3 covers 16 residues. V shed 5 bases and J 2 bases; nucleotides not matched to a gene: 10. Germline V lookup: CDR1 SGHTA, CDR2 FQGNSA. The DNA of the CDR3 is TGTGCCAGCAGCCCTAAGCGGGGGCCTTATCAAGAGACCCAGTACTTC. This codes for CASSPKRGPYQETQYF.

The chain couples TRBV6-5 to TRBJ2-7, with D perhaps TRBD1 (6 bases). V was pared by 2 bases and J by 2 bases, with 16 bases between. CDR1 MNHEY and CDR2 SVGAGI come from the germline V gene. The CDR3 contains 16 residues. CDR3 sequence (DNA): TGTGCCAGCAGTTACGCGTGGGGGACACAAACCTACGAGCAGTACTTC. Protein product: CASSYAWGTQTYEQYF.

For this clone: At one end the junction does not follow the germline gene, possibly because of a read error. The rearrangement uses TRBV6-1 and TRBJ2-6; 7 bases line up with TRBD1. CDR1 MNHNS and CDR2 SASEGT come from the germline V gene. The CDR3 runs 17 residues. The CDR3 protein is CAISEDRLHSGANVLTF. DNA for the CDR3: TGTGCCATCAGTGAGGACAGGCTACACTCTGGGGCCAACGTCCTGACTTTC.